This T cell receptor beta chain came from a study of shared clonotypes between healthy human individuals. TCRdb's copy holds only in-frame clones and misses some; the assay was immunoSEQ multiplex PCR. The sample has approximately 2.5 million clones; 93% are singletons. The sequencing sample was made of naive CD4+ T cells from PBMCs. Subset meaning: CD45RA+ positively selected. This clonotype was obtained from a man between 18 and 35 years old in good health. Some clones in this sample may be carry-over from other donors' samples.

The DNA for the CDR3 is TGTGCCAGCACAGGGACAGGGTTTAGGACCGGGGAGCTGTTTTTT. Translating it yields CASTGTGFRTGELFF. This sequence joins TRBV6-1 and TRBJ2-2; 9 bases are shared with TRBD1. Trimming at V came to 7 bases and at J to 5 bases, leaving 8 bases not matched to a gene. This CDR3 has 15 amino acids. Germline CDR1 is MNHNS and CDR2 is SASEGT.